Below, 14 T cell receptor beta chains from the same sample are listed, as sequenced in a study of cytomegalovirus exposure and HLA in healthy donors. Amplification used 60 Vbeta primers and 13 Jbeta primers. Data came from immunoSEQ multiplex PCR; TCRdb stores just in-frame clones and leaves some out. The sample shows over 55,000 clones, 70% to 90% of them seen only once. The sequenced material came from PBMCs. The receptors were sampled from a male donor in good health and CMV-seronegative.

V gene TRBV25-1 combines with J gene TRBJ2-1; 12 bases map to TRBD1. CDR3 length equals 16 residues. The germline gives CDR1 MGHDK, CDR2 SYGVNS. The V gene end was trimmed by 3 bases and the J gene end by 6 bases; junction bases not matched to a gene: 6. The CDR3 coding sequence is TGTGCCAGCAGTGACCCGGGACAGGGGGCTGGCAATGAGCAGTTCTTC. This translates into CASSDPGQGAGNEQFF.

This chain connects TRBV6-5 to TRBJ1-2; D gene unclear. The V and J ends lost 6 bases and 8 bases respectively, with 22 bases between them. In germline, CDR1 is MNHEY, CDR2 SVGAGI. The CDR3 covers 15 residues. The CDR3 sequence: CASSPRGSGSGGYTF. DNA of the CDR3: TGTGCCAGCAGCCCCCGAGGCTCGGGGAGTGGGGGCTACACCTTC.

The chain couples TRBV9 to TRBJ2-3, with a tentative D call TRBD2 (7 bases). The germline V gene encodes CDR1 SGDLS and CDR2 YYNGEE. Trimming shortened V by 0 bases and J by 3 bases, and 14 bases separated the two germline ends. The CDR3 spans 16 residues. The CDR3 here is CASSVEGGARTDTQYF. The CDR3 nucleotides are TGTGCCAGCAGCGTAGAGGGGGGGGCGAGGACAGATACGCAGTATTTT.

The chain carries TRBV9 and TRBJ1-4, with 7 bases fitting TRBD1. The CDR3 runs to 16 residues. Per the germline V gene, CDR1 is SGDLS and CDR2 is YYNGEE. The junction had 8 bases not matched to a gene; V was cut back by 1 base and J by 5 bases. The CDR3 nucleotides read TGTGCCAGCAGCGTAACCCCAGGGGGACCGAATGAAAAACTGTTTTTT. It is translated as CASSVTPGGPNEKLFF.

This clone appeared once. This sequence joins TRBV7-2 and TRBJ1-2, with TRBD1 matching over 8 bases. V shed 2 bases, J shed 3 bases, and the junction held 2 bases outside the gene matches. CDR3 length: 14 residues. Germline assignment: CDR1 SGHTA and CDR2 FQGNSA. The DNA of the CDR3 is TGTGCCAGCAGCTTACAGGGGGCGGACTATGGCTACACCTTC. Protein sequence: CASSLQGADYGYTF.

The rearrangement links TRBV28 to TRBJ1-2, with TRBD1 identical over 7 bases. Germline V CDR1 and CDR2: MDHEN, SYDVKM. Trimming at V came to 5 bases and at J to 2 bases, leaving 5 bases not matched to a gene. This CDR3 has 14 amino acids. The CDR3: CASSPHRGNYGYTF. CDR3 coding DNA: TGTGCCAGCAGTCCCCACAGGGGAAACTATGGCTACACCTTC.

CDR3 amino acids: CASSQDAGYKYQETQYF. In DNA, the CDR3 is TGCGCCAGCAGCCAAGATGCAGGTTACAAGTACCAAGAGACCCAGTACTTC. This chain joins TRBV4-3 and TRBJ2-5; D not certain. CDR3 length: 17 residues. Trimming pared 0 bases from V and 0 bases from J, leaving 14 bases between. CDR1 LGHNA and CDR2 YSLEER come from the germline V gene.

J is TRBJ2-1 and V is TRBV30, with TRBD1 as a possible D gene (5 bases). The CDR3 loop spans 15 amino acids. Deletions cut 1 base from V and 6 bases from J, with 16 bases between. In germline, CDR1 is GTSNPN, CDR2 SVGIG (reference sequence). The CDR3 sequence is CAWSGWTTSGNEQFF. The CDR3 nucleotides read TGTGCCTGGAGTGGGTGGACAACCTCAGGCAATGAGCAGTTCTTC.

This chain joins TRBV19 and TRBJ1-2; a weak D match, TRBD1 (5 bases). This CDR3 region has 14 residues. V lost 4 bases to trimming and J lost 0 bases, with 9 bases between them. Per germline, CDR1 LNHDA and CDR2 SQIVND (reference sequence). CDR3 loop: CASSTGHSNYGYTF. CDR3 DNA sequence: TGTGCCAGTAGTACCGGACACTCTAACTATGGCTACACCTTC.

CDR3: CASSLTRGAGGVKETQYF. CDR3 in DNA: TGCGCCAGCAGCTTGACGCGTGGGGCAGGGGGCGTGAAAGAGACCCAGTACTTC. The V gene is TRBV5-1, the J gene TRBJ2-5, with 8 bases lining up with TRBD1. The CDR3 totals 18 residues. Germline V gene sequence: CDR1 SGHRS, CDR2 YFSETQ. J was trimmed by 3 bases and V by 1 base; bases with no gene match: 14.

The J gene is TRBJ1-2, the V gene TRBV7-8, with D unclear. Trimming removed 1 base from V and 4 bases from J, with 7 bases in between. The CDR3 spans 13 residues. Germline values: CDR1 SGHVS, CDR2 FQNEAQ. The CDR3 loop is CASSLDTPYGYTF. The CDR3 DNA follows: TGTGCCAGCAGCTTAGATACACCCTATGGCTACACCTTC.

This clone was recorded once. The chain uses TRBV19 and TRBJ2-5; TRBD2 matches 11 bases. The CDR3 covers 14 residues. Germline CDR1 reads LNHDA; CDR2 reads SQIVND (reference sequence). Trimming cost V 3 bases and J 5 bases; bases outside gene matches: 2. The CDR3 sequence is CASSIASGGETQYF. In DNA, the CDR3 is TGTGCCAGTAGTATCGCTAGCGGGGGGGAGACCCAGTACTTC.

This sequence joins TRBV29-1 and TRBJ2-3, with 10 nucleotides matching TRBD1. Per the germline V gene, CDR1 is SQVTM and CDR2 is ANQGSEA. CDR3 length: 16 amino acids. V gave up 7 bases and J gave up 4 bases; unmatched junction bases: 14. As DNA, the CDR3 is TGCAGCGCTTCCGCGGGGGGACAGGGGCCACCAGATACGCAGTATTTT. Translating gives CSASAGGQGPPDTQYF.

This rearrangement joins TRBV9 to TRBJ1-4; TRBD1 matches 7 bases. The J segment lost 8 bases and the V segment lost 0 bases, leaving 4 bases of the junction unmatched. From germline, CDR1 is SGDLS and CDR2 YYNGEE. This CDR3 has 14 residues. CDR3 protein: CASSVESGGEKLFF. CDR3 in DNA: TGTGCCAGCAGCGTAGAGTCAGGGGGGGAAAAACTGTTTTTT.